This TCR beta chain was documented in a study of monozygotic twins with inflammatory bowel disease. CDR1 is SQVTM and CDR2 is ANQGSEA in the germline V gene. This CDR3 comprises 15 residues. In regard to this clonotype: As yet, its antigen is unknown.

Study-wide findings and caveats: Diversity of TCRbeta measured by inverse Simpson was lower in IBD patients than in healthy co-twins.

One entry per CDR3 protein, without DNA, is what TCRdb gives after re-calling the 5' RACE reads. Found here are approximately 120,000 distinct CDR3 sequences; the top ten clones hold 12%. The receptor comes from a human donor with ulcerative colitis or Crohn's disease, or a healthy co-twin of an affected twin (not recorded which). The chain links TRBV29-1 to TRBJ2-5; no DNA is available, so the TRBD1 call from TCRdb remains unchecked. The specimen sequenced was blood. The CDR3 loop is CSVEVTGEMIETQYF.